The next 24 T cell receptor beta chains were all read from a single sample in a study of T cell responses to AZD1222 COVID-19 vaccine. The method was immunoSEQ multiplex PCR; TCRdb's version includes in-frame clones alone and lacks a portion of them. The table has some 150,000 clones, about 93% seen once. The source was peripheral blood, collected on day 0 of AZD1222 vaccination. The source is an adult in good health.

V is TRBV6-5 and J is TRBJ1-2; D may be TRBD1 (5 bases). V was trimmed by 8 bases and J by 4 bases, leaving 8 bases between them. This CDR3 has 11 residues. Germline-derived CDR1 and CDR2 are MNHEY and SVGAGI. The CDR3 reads CASRGGYGYTF. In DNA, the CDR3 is TGTGCCAGCCGGGGGGGCTATGGCTACACCTTC.

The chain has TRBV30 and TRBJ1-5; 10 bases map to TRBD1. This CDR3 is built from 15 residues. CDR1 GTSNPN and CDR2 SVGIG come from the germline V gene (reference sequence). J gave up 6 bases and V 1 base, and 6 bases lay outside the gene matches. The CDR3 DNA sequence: TGTGCCTGGAGTGCGGGACAGGGGATCGGTCAGCCCCAGCATTTT. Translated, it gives CAWSAGQGIGQPQHF.

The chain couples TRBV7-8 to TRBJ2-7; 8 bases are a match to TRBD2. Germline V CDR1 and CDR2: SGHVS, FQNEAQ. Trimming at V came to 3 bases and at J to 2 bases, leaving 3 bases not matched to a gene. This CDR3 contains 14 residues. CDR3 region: CASSFGAGAYEQYF. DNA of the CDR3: TGTGCCAGCAGCTTTGGAGCGGGAGCCTACGAGCAGTACTTC.

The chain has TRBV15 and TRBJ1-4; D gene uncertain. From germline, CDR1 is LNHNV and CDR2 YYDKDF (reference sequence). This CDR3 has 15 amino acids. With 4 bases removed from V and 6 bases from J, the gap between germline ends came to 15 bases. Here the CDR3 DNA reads TGTGCCACCAGCACCCGAGGGAGGGATGATGAAAAACTGTTTTTT. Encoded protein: CATSTRGRDDEKLFF.

CDR3 in DNA: TGTGCCAGCAGCTGGAGGGAAGAGACCCAGTACTTC. It encodes CASSWREETQYF. The V and J genes are TRBV7-9 and TRBJ2-5; perhaps TRBD2 as D (6 bases). Trimming removed 4 bases at V and 3 bases at J, with 6 bases between. This CDR3 is built from 12 residues. Germline CDR1 is SEHNR and CDR2 is FQNEAQ (reference sequence).

CDR3 sequence (DNA): TGTGCCAGCAGCTTAGAGCACAGTAGCAATCAGCCCCAGCATTTT. It is translated as CASSLEHSSNQPQHF. This rearrangement joins TRBV7-2 to TRBJ1-5; D remains ambiguous. The germline gives CDR1 SGHTA, CDR2 FQGNSA. The CDR3 is 15 amino acids. V shed 1 base and J shed 0 bases, with 7 bases lying between them.

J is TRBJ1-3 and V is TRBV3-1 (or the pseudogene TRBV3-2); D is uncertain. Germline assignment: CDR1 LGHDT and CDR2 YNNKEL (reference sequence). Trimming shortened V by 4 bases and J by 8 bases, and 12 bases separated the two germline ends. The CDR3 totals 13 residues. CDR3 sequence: CASSPAVGYTIYF. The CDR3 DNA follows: TGTGCCAGCAGCCCGGCCGTGGGGTACACCATATATTTT.

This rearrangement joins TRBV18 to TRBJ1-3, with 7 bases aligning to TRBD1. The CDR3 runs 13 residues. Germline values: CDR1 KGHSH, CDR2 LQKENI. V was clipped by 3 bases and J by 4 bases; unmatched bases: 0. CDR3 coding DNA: TGTGCCAGCTCACCGGACAGGGGAAACACCATATATTTT. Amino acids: CASSPDRGNTIYF.

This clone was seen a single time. The CDR3 sequence is CASSLARGTSEYNEQFF. The CDR3 DNA reads TGTGCCAGCAGCTTAGCGAGGGGGACTAGCGAGTACAATGAGCAGTTCTTC. The V gene is TRBV11-2, the J gene TRBJ2-1; TRBD2 aligns across 10 bases. V dropped 1 base and J dropped 4; count of bases not matched to a gene: 7. Germline CDR1 reads SGHAT; CDR2 reads FQNNGV. This CDR3 comprises 17 residues. The complete variable domain, with remaining parts taken from reference TRBV11-2 and TRBJ2-1, reads EAGVAQSPRYKIIEKRQSVAFWCNPISGHATLYWYQQILGQGPKLLIQFQNNGVVDDSQLPKDRFSAERLKGVDSTLKIQPAKLEDSAVYLCASSLARGTSEYNEQFFGPGTRLTVL.

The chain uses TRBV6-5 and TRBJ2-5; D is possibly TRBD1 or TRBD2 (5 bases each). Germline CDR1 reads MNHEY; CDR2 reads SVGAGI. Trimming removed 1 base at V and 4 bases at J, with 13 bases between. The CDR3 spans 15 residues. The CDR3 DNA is TGTGCCAGCAGTTACTTCCGGGGCCGAGGAGAGACCCAGTACTTC. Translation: CASSYFRGRGETQYF.

This CDR3 reads CASSLSGGETQYF. DNA of the CDR3: TGTGCCAGCAGTTTATCTGGTGGAGAGACCCAGTACTTC. This chain uses TRBV27 with TRBJ2-5; D unclear. The CDR3 has 13 residues. V was pared by 0 bases and J by 4 bases, with 6 bases between. The germline gives CDR1 MNHEY, CDR2 SMNVEV (reference sequence).

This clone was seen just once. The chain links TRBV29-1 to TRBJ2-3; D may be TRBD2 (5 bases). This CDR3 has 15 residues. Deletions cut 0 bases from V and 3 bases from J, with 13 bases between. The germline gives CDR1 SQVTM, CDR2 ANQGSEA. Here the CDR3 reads CSVEEFGRGTDTQYF. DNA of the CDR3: TGCAGCGTTGAAGAATTTGGTCGAGGGACAGATACGCAGTATTTT.

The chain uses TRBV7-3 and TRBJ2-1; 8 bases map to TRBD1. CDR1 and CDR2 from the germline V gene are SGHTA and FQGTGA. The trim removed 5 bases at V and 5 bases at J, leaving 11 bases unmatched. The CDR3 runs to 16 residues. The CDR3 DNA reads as TGTGCCAGCAGCCGGACAGGGTCCGGGACCCACAATGAGCAGTTCTTC. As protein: CASSRTGSGTHNEQFF.

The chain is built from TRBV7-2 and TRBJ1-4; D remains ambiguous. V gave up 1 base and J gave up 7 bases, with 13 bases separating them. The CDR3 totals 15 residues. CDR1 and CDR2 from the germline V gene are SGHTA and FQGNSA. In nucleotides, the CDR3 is TGTGCCAGCAGCTTAGGAGTGCTTATAGGTGAAAAACTGTTTTTT. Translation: CASSLGVLIGEKLFF.

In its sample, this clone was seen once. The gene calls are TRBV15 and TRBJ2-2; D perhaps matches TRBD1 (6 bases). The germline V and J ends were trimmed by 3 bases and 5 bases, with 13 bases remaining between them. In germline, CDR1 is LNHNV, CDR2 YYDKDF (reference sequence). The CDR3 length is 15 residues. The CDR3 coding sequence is TGTGCCACCAGCAGGTACAGGGATCGGACCGGGGAGCTGTTTTTT. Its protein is CATSRYRDRTGELFF.

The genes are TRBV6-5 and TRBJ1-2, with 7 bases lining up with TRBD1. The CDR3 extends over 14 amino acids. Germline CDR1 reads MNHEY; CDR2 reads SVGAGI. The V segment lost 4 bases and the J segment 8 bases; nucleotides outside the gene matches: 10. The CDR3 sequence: CASSSQGGGGGYTF. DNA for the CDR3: TGTGCCAGCAGTTCTCAGGGGGGAGGAGGGGGCTACACCTTC.

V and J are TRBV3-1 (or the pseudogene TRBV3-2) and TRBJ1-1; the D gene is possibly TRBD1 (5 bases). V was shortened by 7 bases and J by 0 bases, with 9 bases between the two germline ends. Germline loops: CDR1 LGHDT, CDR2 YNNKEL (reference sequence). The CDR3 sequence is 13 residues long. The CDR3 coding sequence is TGTGCCAGCAACACGGGGGTGAACACTGAAGCTTTCTTT. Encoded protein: CASNTGVNTEAFF.

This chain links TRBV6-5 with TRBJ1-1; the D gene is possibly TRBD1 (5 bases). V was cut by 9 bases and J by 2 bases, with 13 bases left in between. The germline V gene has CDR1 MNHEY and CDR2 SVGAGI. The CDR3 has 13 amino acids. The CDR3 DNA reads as TGTGCCAGTTCGGGGCCCGCTAACACTGAAGCTTTCTTT. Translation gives CASSGPANTEAFF.

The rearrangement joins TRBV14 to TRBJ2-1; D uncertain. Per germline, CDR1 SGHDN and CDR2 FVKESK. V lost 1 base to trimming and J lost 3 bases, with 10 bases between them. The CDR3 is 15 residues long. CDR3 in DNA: TGTGCCAGCAGCCAAGGCCTCCCGGACTACAATGAGCAGTTCTTC. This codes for CASSQGLPDYNEQFF.

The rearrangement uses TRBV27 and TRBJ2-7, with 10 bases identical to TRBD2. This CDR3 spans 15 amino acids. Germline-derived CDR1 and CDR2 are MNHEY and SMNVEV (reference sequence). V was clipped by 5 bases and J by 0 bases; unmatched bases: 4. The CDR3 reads CASSLSGRSSYEQYF. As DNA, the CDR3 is TGTGCCAGCAGTCTTAGCGGGAGGAGCTCCTACGAGCAGTACTTC.

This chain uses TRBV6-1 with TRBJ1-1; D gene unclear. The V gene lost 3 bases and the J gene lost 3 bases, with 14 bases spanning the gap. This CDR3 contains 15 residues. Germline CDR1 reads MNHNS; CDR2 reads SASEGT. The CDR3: CASSDVNVLYTEAFF. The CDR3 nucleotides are TGTGCCAGCAGTGACGTCAATGTGTTGTACACTGAAGCTTTCTTT.

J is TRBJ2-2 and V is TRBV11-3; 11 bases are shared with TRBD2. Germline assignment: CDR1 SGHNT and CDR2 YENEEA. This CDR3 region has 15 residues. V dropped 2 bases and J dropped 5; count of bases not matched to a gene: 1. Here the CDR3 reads CASSLTSGRTGELFF. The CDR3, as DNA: TGTGCCAGCAGCTTAACTAGCGGGAGAACCGGGGAGCTGTTTTTT.

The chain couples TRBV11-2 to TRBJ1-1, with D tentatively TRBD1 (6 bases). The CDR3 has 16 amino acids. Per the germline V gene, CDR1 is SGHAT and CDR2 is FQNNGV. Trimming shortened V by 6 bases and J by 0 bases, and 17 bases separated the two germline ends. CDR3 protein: CASRPGVGDMNTEAFF. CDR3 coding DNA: TGTGCCAGCAGACCCGGGGTGGGGGACATGAACACTGAAGCTTTCTTT.

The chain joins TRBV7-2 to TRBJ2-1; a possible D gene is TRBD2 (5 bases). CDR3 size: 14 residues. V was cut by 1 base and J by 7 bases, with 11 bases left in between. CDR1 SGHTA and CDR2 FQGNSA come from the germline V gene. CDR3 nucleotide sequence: TGTGCCAGCAGCTTAGTGCGGAGAGGGAATGAGCAGTTCTTC. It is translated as CASSLVRRGNEQFF.